Below are 9 T cell receptor beta chains sequenced from a single sample in a study of blood T cell repertoires in COVID-19. Assay: immunoSEQ multiplex PCR; the TCRdb copy retains only in-frame clones and omits some. The sample yields more than 200,000 clones, under 90% seen once. The source material was peripheral blood. Receptor source: a woman aged 40 to 50 with active or convalescent COVID-19.

This sequence joins TRBV7-9 and TRBJ2-5, with D possibly being TRBD2 (5 bases). Germline CDR1 is SEHNR and CDR2 is FQNEAQ (reference sequence). Trimming cost V 2 bases and J 5 bases, with 18 bases left between them. The CDR3 spans 16 residues. The CDR3 DNA reads TGTGCCAGCAGCTTAAGTTTCGGACTGAGAGACGAGACCCAGTACTTC. As protein: CASSLSFGLRDETQYF.

This clone was seen a few times. The chain has TRBV2 and TRBJ1-3; D may be TRBD1 (6 bases). The CDR3 has 12 residues. Trimming cost V 6 bases and J 4 bases, with 7 bases left between them. Germline CDR1 is SNHLY and CDR2 is FYNNEI. CDR3 amino acids: CASRDRGNTIYF. The CDR3 region has the DNA TGTGCCAGCAGGGACAGAGGAAACACCATATATTTT.

This chain joins TRBV29-1 and TRBJ2-1, with 7 bases lining up with TRBD1. V was pared by 7 bases and J by 4 bases, with 7 bases of the junction left unmatched. The CDR3 covers 13 residues. CDR1 and CDR2 (germline): SQVTM, ANQGSEA. CDR3 in DNA: TGCAGCGCTGACCGACAGGGTTACAATGAGCAGTTCTTC. Translating gives CSADRQGYNEQFF.

The chain couples TRBV6-1 to TRBJ1-1; D unresolved. The CDR3 extends over 14 amino acids. Per germline, CDR1 MNHNS and CDR2 SASEGT. Trimming stripped 3 bases from V and 1 base from J, with 9 bases between. The CDR3 here is CASSDPPQNTEAFF. DNA of the CDR3: TGTGCCAGCAGTGACCCCCCACAGAACACTGAAGCTTTCTTT.

The V gene is TRBV19, the J gene TRBJ2-3; D is perhaps TRBD2 (5 bases). CDR1 and CDR2 (germline): LNHDA, SQIVND (reference sequence). This CDR3 comprises 16 residues. Trimming shortened V by 1 base and J by 3 bases, and 14 bases separated the two germline ends. CDR3 DNA sequence: TGTGCCAGTAGTATAGGTTGGTCCGGGGTTACAGATACGCAGTATTTT. It yields the protein CASSIGWSGVTDTQYF.

The J gene is TRBJ1-4, the V gene TRBV5-6; weak D call: TRBD1 (6 bases). V gave up 3 bases and J gave up 2 bases, with 11 bases separating them. This CDR3 is 15 amino acids long. Germline V gene lookup returns CDR1 SGHDT and CDR2 YYEEEE. The CDR3 here is CASSSTGITNEKLFF. CDR3 sequence (DNA): TGTGCCAGCAGCTCAACAGGGATTACTAATGAAAAACTGTTTTTT.

This chain connects TRBV29-1 to TRBJ2-5, with 9 nucleotides matching TRBD2. The CDR3 has 14 amino acids. V trimming: 2 bases; J trimming: 3 bases; junction bases outside the gene matches: 4. In germline, CDR1 is SQVTM, CDR2 ANQGSEA. The CDR3 sequence is CSVEWIAGEETQYF. The CDR3 DNA reads TGCAGCGTTGAATGGATAGCGGGAGAAGAGACCCAGTACTTC.

This clone was counted a few times. The chain is built from TRBV5-8 and TRBJ1-1; TRBD1 is a possible D gene (6 bases). The V end lost 1 base, the J end lost 4 bases, and 14 bases lay between the germline ends. This CDR3 contains 15 residues. Germline CDR1 reads SGHTS; CDR2 reads YDEGEE. CDR3 amino acids: CASSLFVGAATEAFF. CDR3 coding DNA: TGTGCCAGCAGCTTGTTTGTGGGGGCGGCCACTGAAGCTTTCTTT. Together with reference TRBV5-8 and TRBJ1-1, the CDR3 gives the full variable domain: EAGVTQSPTHLIKTRGQQATLRCSPISGHTSVYWYQQALGLGLQFLLWYDEGEERNRGNFPPRFSGRQFPNYSSELNVNALELEDSALYLCASSLFVGAATEAFFGQGTRLTVV.

The chain combines TRBV28 with TRBJ1-2; a weak D match, TRBD1 (5 bases). CDR1 MDHEN and CDR2 SYDVKM come from the germline V gene. The CDR3 spans 13 residues. V was shortened by 2 bases and J by 3 bases, with 7 bases between the two germline ends. The CDR3 DNA reads TGTGCCAGCAGTTTAGACAGTTACTATGGCTACACCTTC. Its translation is CASSLDSYYGYTF.